Listed here are 25 T cell receptor beta chains from one sample, sequenced in a study of shared clonotypes between healthy human individuals. TCRdb's table, derived via immunoSEQ multiplex PCR, lists solely in-frame clones and lacks some. The sample has 2 million to 2.5 million clones, less than 95% seen once; the top ten hold about 0.36%. Sequenced: naive CD4+ T cells from PBMCs. Described subset: CD45RA+ positively selected. Receptor source: a man in his late teens or twenties in good health. Some clones in this sample may be carry-over from other donors' samples.

The J gene is TRBJ2-7, the V gene TRBV30; TRBD2 is a possible D gene (5 bases). The CDR3 has 14 residues. V dropped 3 bases and J dropped 0 bases, with 12 bases sitting between them. Germline CDR1 is GTSNPN and CDR2 is SVGIG (reference sequence). The CDR3 coding sequence is TGTGCCTGGAGCCTAACGGGAACCTCCTACGAGCAGTACTTC. Amino acid sequence: CAWSLTGTSYEQYF.

The V call is TRBV6-5, the J call TRBJ1-2, with 11 bases that match TRBD1. From germline, CDR1 is MNHEY and CDR2 SVGAGI. V was pared by 5 bases and J by 7 bases, with 6 bases of the junction left unmatched. The CDR3 has 14 residues. CDR3 nucleotides: TGTGCCAGCAGTGGACAGGGGGCGCCTACTGGCTACACCTTC. It is translated as CASSGQGAPTGYTF.

This clone was counted a single time. The chain employs TRBV7-2 and TRBJ1-5; possibly TRBD1 for D (6 bases). The V gene's germline CDR1 is SGHTA and CDR2 FQGNSA. Deletions cut 3 bases from V and 3 bases from J, with 12 bases between. There are 15 residues in the CDR3. The CDR3 sequence is CASSLTGTYNQPQHF. The CDR3 DNA follows: TGTGCCAGCAGCTTGACAGGTACTTACAATCAGCCCCAGCATTTT.

This sequence joins TRBV28 and TRBJ1-2; 10 bases are shared with TRBD1. J gave up 8 bases and V 3 bases, and 9 bases lay outside the gene matches. Germline CDR1 is MDHEN and CDR2 is SYDVKM. The CDR3 contains 15 residues. CDR3 nucleotide sequence: TGTGCCAGCAGTTTTGAACCCGGGACAGGGGTCGGCTACACCTTC. This gives the protein CASSFEPGTGVGYTF.

The chain is built from TRBV18 and TRBJ2-7; TRBD1 or TRBD2 may be the D gene (6 bases each). The CDR3 sequence is 13 residues long. The V and J ends lost 6 bases and 6 bases respectively, with 15 bases between them. Germline loops: CDR1 KGHSH, CDR2 LQKENI. Written as DNA, the CDR3 is TGTGCCAGCTCGTCCGGACAGCGGGTCGAGCAGTACTTC. Its translation: CASSSGQRVEQYF.

The chain is built from TRBV19 and TRBJ1-5; TRBD1 might be the D (5 bases). The V end was cut by 3 bases, the J end by 4 bases, with 13 bases between. The germline V gene has CDR1 LNHDA and CDR2 SQIVND (reference sequence). The CDR3 loop spans 15 amino acids. The CDR3 region is CASSITGPPNQPQHF. CDR3 nucleotide sequence: TGTGCCAGTAGTATCACAGGACCCCCAAATCAGCCCCAGCATTTT.

The chain is built from TRBV5-3 and TRBJ2-7, with 7 bases matching TRBD2. TRBV5-3 is filed as an ORF, its function uncertain. CDR3 length equals 16 residues. The ends lost 4 bases at V and 2 bases at J; junction bases unmatched: 12. For the CDR3, the DNA is TGTGCCAGAAGCACCCCCCCGGGACTAATTGCCTACGAGCAGTACTTC. Protein sequence: CARSTPPGLIAYEQYF.

This clone was seen once. The chain carries TRBV5-1 and TRBJ1-4; 8 bases agree with TRBD1. Germline CDR1 reads SGHRS; CDR2 reads YFSETQ. This CDR3 contains 15 residues. After removal of 3 bases from V and 8 bases from J, the junction contained 9 bases not matched to a gene. The CDR3 DNA follows: TGCGCCAGCAGCTCGGCCGGGACAGGAACCGAAAAACTGTTTTTT. Protein sequence: CASSSAGTGTEKLFF.

The CDR3 DNA reads TGTGCCAGCAGCCGACTAGCGGGGGGCACAGATACGCAGTATTTT. Translated: CASSRLAGGTDTQYF. This chain uses TRBV5-4 with TRBJ2-3; 12 nucleotides agree with TRBD2. This CDR3 is 15 amino acids long. Looked up from germline, CDR1 is SGHNT and CDR2 is YYREEE (reference sequence). J was trimmed by 1 base and V by 4 bases; bases with no gene match: 1. Filled out from reference TRBV5-4 and TRBJ2-3, the complete variable domain reads ETGVTQSPTHLIKTRGQQVTLRCSSQSGHNTVSWYQQALGQGPQFIFQYYREEENGRGNFPPRFSGLQFPNYSSELNVNALELDDSALYLCASSRLAGGTDTQYFGPGTRLTVL.

This clone was seen only once. This rearrangement joins TRBV19 to TRBJ2-6; the match to TRBD1 covers 9 bases. Germline V CDR1 and CDR2: LNHDA, SQIVND (reference sequence). The junction had 6 bases not matched to a gene; V was cut back by 5 bases and J by 4 bases. This CDR3 has 16 amino acids. The CDR3 spells CASSSRTGVGANVLTF. CDR3 bases: TGTGCCAGTAGTTCCCGGACAGGGGTCGGGGCCAACGTCCTGACTTTC.

The CDR3 here is CASSSRGAGLYNEQFF. CDR3 in DNA: TGTGCCAGCAGCTCAAGAGGGGCAGGGTTGTACAATGAGCAGTTCTTC. V gene TRBV7-6 combines with J gene TRBJ2-1; D is possibly TRBD1 or TRBD2 (5 bases each). CDR1 is SGHVS, CDR2 FNYEAQ, per germline. There are 16 residues in the CDR3. V was pared by 4 bases and J by 4 bases, with 17 bases between.

V and J are TRBV28 and TRBJ1-1; D not certain. Germline CDR1 and CDR2: MDHEN and SYDVKM. The CDR3 runs 14 residues. V was clipped by 5 bases and J by 3 bases, with 13 bases between them. The DNA of the CDR3 is TGTGCCAGCAGTGCGACCCTCGGGGACACTGAAGCTTTCTTT. Translated: CASSATLGDTEAFF.

V gene TRBV9 combines with J gene TRBJ2-7, with a tentative D call TRBD1 (5 bases). The CDR3 spans 15 residues. Deletions cut 0 bases from V and 4 bases from J, with 14 bases between. Germline V gene sequence: CDR1 SGDLS, CDR2 YYNGEE. CDR3 sequence: CASSVGQGNFYEQYF. The CDR3 DNA reads as TGTGCCAGCAGCGTAGGGCAGGGAAACTTTTACGAGCAGTACTTC.

A word on this clone: Other DNA sequences in this sample translate to the same CDR3. The J gene is TRBJ2-3, the V gene TRBV5-1; D is ambiguous. Germline V gene lookup returns CDR1 SGHRS and CDR2 YFSETQ. CDR3 length: 14 residues. V was trimmed by 1 base and J by 1 base, leaving 7 bases between them. Written as DNA, the CDR3 is TGCGCCAGCAGCTTGATACCCGGCACAGATACGCAGTATTTT. This sequence encodes CASSLIPGTDTQYF.

The chain couples TRBV6-1 to TRBJ2-1; 9 nucleotides agree with TRBD2. Germline CDR1 reads MNHNS; CDR2 reads SASEGT. This CDR3 comprises 16 residues. Unmatched junction bases numbered 7, after V lost 1 base and J lost 6 bases. Here the CDR3 reads CASSEEWLAGINEQFF. The CDR3 DNA reads TGTGCCAGCAGTGAAGAGTGGCTAGCGGGAATCAATGAGCAGTTCTTC.

The V gene is TRBV6-6, the J gene TRBJ2-1; 8 bases fit TRBD2. The CDR3 is 16 residues long. Germline V gene data show CDR1 as MNHNY and CDR2 as SVGAGI (reference sequence). With V trimmed by 7 bases and J by 6 bases, 14 bases remained unmatched. DNA of the CDR3: TGTGCCAGCACCCCGGGCGGGACTAGTTGGGGCAATGAGCAGTTCTTC. It codes for CASTPGGTSWGNEQFF.

In its sample, this clone was seen once. J is TRBJ2-5 and V is TRBV6-1, with 8 bases identical to TRBD2. The closer fit of TRBJ2-7 to the DNA end suggests the J call may be wrong. CDR1 MNHNS and CDR2 SASEGT come from the germline V gene. The CDR3 totals 14 residues. The CDR3 bases are TGTGCCAGCAGTAGCCGGGAGGGCCGCGACGAGCAGTACTTC. Protein sequence: CASSSREGRDEQYF.

The genes are TRBV19 and TRBJ2-2, with D perhaps matching TRBD1 (6 bases). Trimming pared 7 bases from V and 4 bases from J, leaving 16 bases between. Germline CDR1 and CDR2: LNHDA and SQIVND (reference sequence). The CDR3 totals 15 residues. The DNA for the CDR3 is TGTGCCAGTAAGACCTCGACAGGATTCACCGGGGAGCTGTTTTTT. It is translated as CASKTSTGFTGELFF.

CDR3 in amino acids: CASSLEVAGVGEQFF. In nucleotides, the CDR3 is TGCGCCAGCAGCTTGGAGGTAGCGGGAGTTGGTGAGCAGTTCTTC. The chain uses TRBV5-1 and TRBJ2-1, with 9 bases identical to TRBD2. V was clipped by 0 bases and J by 9 bases; unmatched bases: 7. The CDR3 is 15 amino acids. Germline assignment: CDR1 SGHRS and CDR2 YFSETQ.

This chain joins TRBV18 and TRBJ2-3, with unresolved D. Germline V gene data show CDR1 as KGHSH and CDR2 as LQKENI. The CDR3 spans 14 residues. Trimming cost V 1 base and J 4 bases, with 9 bases left between them. The CDR3 loop is CASSPRYSSDTQYF. CDR3 DNA: TGTGCCAGCTCACCACGTTACAGCTCAGATACGCAGTATTTT.

The chain recombines TRBV7-8 with TRBJ2-2; TRBD2 matches at 7 bases. Germline V CDR1 and CDR2: SGHVS, FQNEAQ. Trimming at V came to 1 base and at J to 4 bases, leaving 15 bases not matched to a gene. CDR3 length: 19 amino acids. The CDR3 region is CASSLVRVLAVSSTGELFF. Here the CDR3 DNA reads TGTGCCAGCAGCTTAGTTCGGGTGCTAGCGGTATCGAGCACCGGGGAGCTGTTTTTT.

The chain recombines TRBV19 with TRBJ1-2; weak D call: TRBD1 (6 bases). The CDR3 consists of 14 residues. Trimming took off 6 bases at V and 3 bases at J, with 14 bases between the two ends. From germline, CDR1 is LNHDA and CDR2 SQIVND (reference sequence). The CDR3 reads CASRGAGEDYGYTF. The CDR3 nucleotides read TGTGCCAGTAGAGGGGCAGGGGAAGACTATGGCTACACCTTC.

V and J are TRBV5-6 and TRBJ1-1, with D possibly TRBD1 on 5 matching bases. Germline V CDR1 and CDR2: SGHDT, YYEEEE. The CDR3 is 16 amino acids. The germline V and J ends were trimmed by 2 bases and 4 bases, with 18 bases remaining between them. In DNA form, the CDR3 reads TGTGCCAGCAGCTTTTCGGGGGTGCGGAGTGGCACTGAAGCTTTCTTT. Amino acid sequence: CASSFSGVRSGTEAFF.

J is TRBJ2-3 and V is TRBV6-4; no clear D gene. The CDR3 spans 13 residues. The germline V gene encodes CDR1 MRHNA and CDR2 SNTAGT. V was cut by 4 bases and J by 2 bases, with 7 bases left in between. The CDR3 nucleotides read TGTGCCAGCAGTGGTGGCAACACAGATACGCAGTATTTT. It specifies CASSGGNTDTQYF.

The V call is TRBV10-3, the J call TRBJ2-1, with D tentatively TRBD1 (6 bases). With 4 bases removed from V and 5 bases from J, the gap between germline ends came to 18 bases. Germline assignment: CDR1 ENHRY and CDR2 SYGVKD. This CDR3 spans 16 amino acids. The CDR3 region has the DNA TGTGCCATCAGTGGGCAACTCCAGGGGCGAAACAATGAGCAGTTCTTC. Amino acid sequence: CAISGQLQGRNNEQFF.